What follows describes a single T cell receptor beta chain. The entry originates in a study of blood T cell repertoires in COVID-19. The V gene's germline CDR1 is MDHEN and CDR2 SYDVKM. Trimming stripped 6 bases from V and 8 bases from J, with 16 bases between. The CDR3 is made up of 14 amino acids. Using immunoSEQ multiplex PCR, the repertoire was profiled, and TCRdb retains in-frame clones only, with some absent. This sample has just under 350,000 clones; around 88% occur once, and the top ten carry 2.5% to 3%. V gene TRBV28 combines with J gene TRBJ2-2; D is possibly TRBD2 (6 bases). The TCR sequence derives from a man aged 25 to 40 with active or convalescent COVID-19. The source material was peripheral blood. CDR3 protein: CASRTSGLLGELFF. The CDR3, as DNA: TGTGCCAGCAGAACCTCGGGACTCCTAGGGGAGCTGTTTTTT. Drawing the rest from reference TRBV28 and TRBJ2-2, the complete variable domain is DVKVTQSSRYLVKRTGEKVFLECVQDMDHENMFWYRQDPGLGLRLIYFSYDVKMKEKGDIPEGYSVSREKKERFSLILESASTNQTSMYLCASRTSGLLGELFFGEGSRLTVL.